This entry concerns a single T cell receptor beta chain. The target antigen is unknown. The data were produced by immunoSEQ multiplex PCR, yet TCRdb's version contains in-frame clones alone and is incomplete. The sample lists 60,000 or so clones, around 94% occurring once. The record originates from a study of cytomegalovirus exposure and HLA in healthy donors. Study details: Later analysis reported that the approximately 120 validation repertoires shared the platform of the 500 to 850 first-cohort repertoires. Study-level results: A list of 164 TCR beta chains associated with cytomegalovirus was given. The majority of TCR sequences were rare, yet some public TCRs appeared in many donors. Cytomegalovirus status was reportedly diagnosed by the classifier with high specificity and sensitivity.

Germline assignment: CDR1 MRHNA and CDR2 SNTAGT. This CDR3 spans 16 amino acids. V dropped 4 bases and J dropped 3 bases, with 16 bases sitting between them. This TCR derives from a man aged 18 to 30 in good health and CMV-seronegative. Sequencing used PBMCs. The chain combines TRBV6-4 with TRBJ1-5; tentative D call: TRBD1 (6 bases). The chain's CDR3 is CASSVEGGAVNQPQHF. The DNA of the CDR3 is TGTGCCAGCAGTGTCGAAGGGGGGGCTGTCAATCAGCCCCAGCATTTT.